These 3 T cell receptor beta chains were all obtained from the same sample, sequenced in a study of cytomegalovirus exposure and HLA in healthy donors. The PCR used 60 Vbeta and 13 Jbeta primers. Sequencing used immunoSEQ multiplex PCR; TCRdb keeps in-frame clones, though not all of them. The data show about 150,000 clones, about 74% seen once. The material sequenced was PBMCs. The source of these receptors is a middle-aged woman in good health and CMV-seronegative.

This clone was detected only once. V gene TRBV6-6 combines with J gene TRBJ2-5; tentatively, D is TRBD1 (5 bases). From germline, CDR1 is MNHNY and CDR2 SVGAGI (reference sequence). The V gene lost 2 bases and the J gene lost 2 bases, with 9 bases spanning the gap. This CDR3 contains 14 residues. CDR3 DNA sequence: TGTGCCAGCAGTTACAGGGGTCGGCAAGAGACCCAGTACTTC. It yields the protein CASSYRGRQETQYF.

The CDR3 nucleotides are TGTGCCTCGACGGACAGGAGAGCCTACAATGAGCAGTTCTTC. This encodes CASTDRRAYNEQFF. The chain couples TRBV6-5 to TRBJ2-1; TRBD1 agrees at 7 bases. Germline-derived CDR1 and CDR2 are MNHEY and SVGAGI. The CDR3 totals 14 residues. The trim removed 11 bases at V and 2 bases at J, leaving 9 bases unmatched.

The chain uses TRBV5-1 and TRBJ2-7; D perhaps matches TRBD1 (5 bases). The V and J ends lost 0 bases and 6 bases respectively, with 13 bases between them. CDR3 length equals 14 residues. Germline CDR1 reads SGHRS; CDR2 reads YFSETQ. The CDR3 protein is CASSLETQGSEQYF. CDR3 nucleotides: TGCGCCAGCAGCTTGGAAACCCAGGGATCCGAGCAGTACTTC.